The 29 T cell receptor beta chains listed next were all sequenced from one sample in a study of T cells in Graves' hyperthyroidism and ophthalmopathy. The CDR3 regions of TCR beta were amplified from RNA transcripts. HTBI primers were used for first-round RT-PCR of the TCR CDR3. In TCRdb, the multiplex PCR reads were re-called with MiXCR into one record per CDR3 protein. The sample yields 300,000 to 400,000 distinct CDR3 sequences, roughly 14% seen once. Source material: blood. The receptors derive from a woman aged 55-70 years with Graves' hyperthyroidism.

This clonotype was detected ten times or more. The V gene is TRBV11-2, the J gene TRBJ2-3, with a tentative D call TRBD2 (6 bases). The germline CDR1 and CDR2 sequences are SGHAT and FQNNGV. The V end lost 2 bases, the J end lost 5 bases, and 14 bases lay between the germline ends. The CDR3 length is 15 residues. The CDR3 DNA follows: TGTGCCAGCAGCTTACTAGCGAGAGACAGAGATACGCAGTATTTT. This codes for CASSLLARDRDTQYF.

This clonotype was detected many times. The chain couples TRBV20-1 to TRBJ2-3; D perhaps matches TRBD2 (6 bases). Germline CDR1 is DFQATT and CDR2 is SNEGSKA (reference sequence). The CDR3 length is 14 residues. The V gene lost 4 bases and the J gene lost 0 bases, with 11 bases spanning the gap. CDR3 DNA sequence: TGCAGTGCTAACGGGAGCCCCAGCACAGATACGCAGTATTTT. Its translation: CSANGSPSTDTQYF.

Ten or more counts support this clonotype. The rearrangement uses TRBV15 and TRBJ2-3; TRBD2 matches at 12 bases. V gave up 0 bases and J gave up 0 bases; unmatched junction bases: 7. The CDR3 sequence is 19 residues long. Germline CDR1 and CDR2: LNHNV and YYDKDF (reference sequence). CDR3: CATSRDGLAGGTSTDTQYF. The DNA for the CDR3 is TGTGCCACCAGCAGAGATGGTCTAGCGGGAGGGACAAGCACAGATACGCAGTATTTT. Filled out from reference TRBV15 and TRBJ2-3, the complete variable domain reads DAMVIQNPRYQVTQFGKPVTLSCSQTLNHNVMYWYQQKSSQAPKLLFHYYDKDFNNEADTPDNFQSRRPNTSFCFLDIRSPGLGDTAMYLCATSRDGLAGGTSTDTQYFGPGTRLTVL.

At least ten counts were recorded for this clonotype. The V call is TRBV20-1, the J call TRBJ1-1, with D tentatively TRBD1 (5 bases). The CDR3 loop spans 13 amino acids. Germline V gene sequence: CDR1 DFQATT, CDR2 SNEGSKA (reference sequence). Trimming cost V 0 bases and J 9 bases, with 14 bases left between them. CDR3: CSARDSEGRKAFF. The CDR3 bases are TGCAGTGCTAGAGATTCCGAGGGGCGGAAAGCTTTCTTT.

A few counts support this clonotype. The chain employs TRBV4-1 and TRBJ2-2; TRBD2 aligns across 8 bases. The CDR3 is 13 residues long. Per germline, CDR1 MGHRA and CDR2 YSYEKL. V gave up 7 bases and J gave up 6 bases; unmatched junction bases: 4. The CDR3 nucleotides read TGCGCCAGCACTCAAGCGGGGGCCGGGGAGCTGTTTTTT. Translation: CASTQAGAGELFF.

The V call is TRBV12-3 or TRBV12-4, the J call TRBJ2-7, with a weak D call TRBD1 (7 bases). The CDR3 length is 14 residues. V lost 4 bases and J lost 7, with 17 bases in between. In DNA, the CDR3 is TGTGCCAGCAGTTGGGAGGAGGGGGCGAGGGAGCAGTACTTC. Encoded protein: CASSWEEGAREQYF.

This clonotype came up many times. The V and J genes are TRBV2 and TRBJ1-1; no definite D call. Germline assignment: CDR1 SNHLY and CDR2 FYNNEI. The V gene lost 7 bases and the J gene lost 4 bases, with 13 bases spanning the gap. The CDR3 contains 13 residues. CDR3 bases: TGTGCCAGCACCGATGGTCGGGGCACTGAAGCTTTCTTT. This sequence encodes CASTDGRGTEAFF.

The rearrangement uses TRBV5-6 and TRBJ2-1; 10 bases align to TRBD2. The germline gives CDR1 SGHDT, CDR2 YYEEEE. V lost 3 bases, J lost 10 bases, and 10 bases stayed unmatched. This CDR3 spans 15 amino acids. CDR3 amino acids: CASSSAGGGLAEQFF. The CDR3 DNA follows: TGTGCCAGCAGCTCCGCCGGTGGGGGACTAGCGGAGCAGTTCTTC.

This clonotype was counted many times. The chain has TRBV30 and TRBJ2-7; 12 bases align to TRBD1. The CDR3 has 15 residues. Trimming at V came to 2 bases and at J to 6 bases, leaving 8 bases not matched to a gene. The germline gives CDR1 GTSNPN, CDR2 SVGIG (reference sequence). The CDR3 is CAWSKGGQGAGEQYF. The CDR3 coding sequence is TGTGCCTGGAGTAAAGGGGGACAGGGGGCGGGCGAGCAGTACTTC.

The rearrangement links TRBV6-5 to TRBJ2-3; 7 bases are a match to TRBD1. This CDR3 region has 14 residues. V lost 4 bases, J lost 4 bases, and 5 bases stayed unmatched. Germline CDR1 is MNHEY and CDR2 is SVGAGI. Here the CDR3 DNA reads TGTGCCAGCAGTTCAGGGGGTTTCGCAGATACGCAGTATTTT. It specifies CASSSGGFADTQYF.

This clonotype was counted a few times. The chain couples TRBV7-9 to TRBJ1-2, with D perhaps matching TRBD1 (5 bases). The V end lost 0 bases, the J end lost 4 bases, and 18 bases lay between the germline ends. Germline CDR1 and CDR2: SEHNR and FQNEAQ (reference sequence). This CDR3 spans 17 amino acids. The chain's CDR3 is CASSLAQWEGQPYGYTF. Here the CDR3 DNA reads TGTGCCAGCAGCTTAGCCCAATGGGAGGGGCAACCCTATGGCTACACCTTC.

The sample holds many counts of this clonotype. For the CDR3, the DNA is TGCAGTGCTAGTGGCCAGGGGCACCAGCCCCAGCATTTT. This gives the protein CSASGQGHQPQHF. J is TRBJ1-5 and V is TRBV20-1; D is perhaps TRBD1 (6 bases). CDR1 is DFQATT, CDR2 SNEGSKA, per germline (reference sequence). Trimming took off 3 bases at V and 7 bases at J, with 13 bases between the two ends. CDR3 length: 13 residues.

This clonotype has at least ten counts. The chain has TRBV7-2 and TRBJ2-3, with D maybe TRBD2 (5 bases). The CDR3 spans 16 residues. Germline assignment: CDR1 SGHTA and CDR2 FQGNSA. Between the trimmed V and J ends, which lost 3 bases and 2 bases, there was a span of 15 bases. The CDR3 loop reads CASSFPLRRNTDTQYF. The CDR3 DNA reads TGTGCCAGCAGCTTCCCCTTGCGGAGGAACACAGATACGCAGTATTTT.

This clonotype was seen ten or more times. The chain employs TRBV3-1 and TRBJ2-7; D perhaps matches TRBD2 (6 bases). CDR3 length equals 13 residues. CDR1 is LGHDT and CDR2 is YNNKEL in the germline V gene (reference sequence). V lost 1 base and J lost 5, with 9 bases in between. The CDR3 coding sequence is TGTGCCAGCAGCCAAGGGGGGGTTCACGAGCAGTACTTC. The encoded protein is CASSQGGVHEQYF.

This clonotype was seen a few times. J is TRBJ2-1 and V is TRBV15; D gene uncertain. The CDR3 runs to 13 residues. CDR1 is LNHNV, CDR2 YYDKDF, per germline (reference sequence). Trimming removed 0 bases from V and 8 bases from J, with 8 bases in between. CDR3 residues: CATSRDVSYEQFF. CDR3 DNA sequence: TGTGCCACCAGCAGAGATGTTAGCTATGAGCAGTTCTTC. Looking up the rest from reference TRBV15 and TRBJ2-1 gives the full variable domain: DAMVIQNPRYQVTQFGKPVTLSCSQTLNHNVMYWYQQKSSQAPKLLFHYYDKDFNNEADTPDNFQSRRPNTSFCFLDIRSPGLGDTAMYLCATSRDVSYEQFFGPGTRLTVL.

The V call is TRBV5-1, the J call TRBJ2-2, with D possibly being TRBD1 (5 bases). CDR3 length: 13 residues. CDR1 SGHRS and CDR2 YFSETQ come from the germline V gene. The ends were cut back, 4 bases at V and 7 bases at J, with 11 bases in the middle. The CDR3 coding sequence is TGCGCCAGCAGCCCGGACATGCGCGGGGAGCTGTTTTTT. Translated, it gives CASSPDMRGELFF.

V is TRBV5-1 and J is TRBJ1-1; D is possibly TRBD1 (6 bases). This CDR3 spans 14 amino acids. Looked up from germline, CDR1 is SGHRS and CDR2 is YFSETQ. V dropped 1 base and J dropped 5 bases, with 12 bases sitting between them. The CDR3, as DNA: TGCGCCAGCAGCTTGACAGGGAGGGATACTGAAGCTTTCTTT. This gives the protein CASSLTGRDTEAFF.

The table lists this clonotype with many counts. V is TRBV5-1 and J is TRBJ2-7, with TRBD1 as a possible D gene (5 bases). V dropped 0 bases and J dropped 0 bases, with 10 bases sitting between them. The CDR3 runs 15 residues. Looked up from germline, CDR1 is SGHRS and CDR2 is YFSETQ. The chain's CDR3 is CASSLGPGYSYEQYF. The CDR3 nucleotides are TGCGCCAGCAGCTTGGGGCCAGGGTACTCCTACGAGCAGTACTTC. Based on the CDR3 plus reference TRBV5-1 and TRBJ2-7, the full variable domain is KAGVTQTPRYLIKTRGQQVTLSCSPISGHRSVSWYQQTPGQGLQFLFEYFSETQRNKGNFPGRFSGRQFSNSRSEMNVSTLELGDSALYLCASSLGPGYSYEQYFGPGTRLTVT.

This clonotype was counted many times. V and J are TRBV28 and TRBJ2-3; TRBD2 is a possible D gene (6 bases). The CDR3 length is 14 residues. V was trimmed by 3 bases and J by 4 bases, leaving 11 bases between them. Germline CDR1 MDHEN, CDR2 SYDVKM. CDR3 sequence reads: CASSFSGYADTQYF. CDR3 sequence (DNA): TGTGCCAGCAGTTTTAGCGGCTACGCAGATACGCAGTATTTT.

This clonotype was counted only a few times. The chain joins TRBV6-6 to TRBJ1-5; D might be TRBD1 (5 bases). CDR1 MNHNY and CDR2 SVGAGI come from the germline V gene (reference sequence). The CDR3 is made up of 15 amino acids. Trimming removed 2 bases at V and 3 bases at J, with 11 bases between. CDR3 loop: CASSYLQEYNQPQHF. The CDR3 DNA follows: TGTGCCAGCAGTTACCTACAGGAATACAATCAGCCCCAGCATTTT.

This clonotype has only a few counts. V is TRBV7-9 and J is TRBJ2-5; D ambiguous. This CDR3 comprises 14 residues. CDR1 and CDR2 from the germline V gene are SEHNR and FQNEAQ (reference sequence). V dropped 5 bases and J dropped 4 bases, with 14 bases sitting between them. In nucleotides, the CDR3 is TGTGCCAGCAGCCAGGACCCGAGAGGAGAGACCCAGTACTTC. It is translated as CASSQDPRGETQYF.

This clonotype was seen at least ten times. The genes are TRBV5-1 and TRBJ2-7, with 11 nucleotides matching TRBD2. Germline values: CDR1 SGHRS, CDR2 YFSETQ. There are 15 residues in the CDR3. J gave up 5 bases and V 4 bases, and 8 bases lay outside the gene matches. The CDR3 region is CASSPSGGNGHEQYF. CDR3 sequence (DNA): TGCGCCAGCAGCCCTAGCGGGGGGAACGGGCACGAGCAGTACTTC.

This chain connects TRBV11-2 to TRBJ1-2; D unclear. This CDR3 is built from 15 residues. Trimming stripped 4 bases from V and 2 bases from J, with 14 bases between. Germline CDR1 is SGHAT and CDR2 is FQNNGV. CDR3 nucleotides: TGTGCCAGCAGCTCTGGCAGGACGGACAACTATGGCTACACCTTC. As protein: CASSSGRTDNYGYTF.

With regard to this clonotype: With a much larger clone just one base away, this may be a read error. The chain joins TRBV29-1 to TRBJ2-7, with 9 bases identical to TRBD1. Germline CDR1 SQVTM, CDR2 ANQGSEA. The CDR3 length is 12 residues. The CDR3 region has the DNA TGCGGCGTTACCCGGACAGGGGACGAGCAGTACTTC. Translation gives CGVTRTGDEQYF.

CDR3 protein: CASSLLRQGAGEQYF. DNA of the CDR3: TGCGCCAGCAGCTTGTTACGGCAGGGGGCTGGCGAGCAGTACTTC. The V gene is TRBV5-1, the J gene TRBJ2-7; 8 bases align to TRBD1. The CDR3 consists of 15 residues. J lost 6 bases, V lost 1 base, and 9 bases had no gene match. From germline, CDR1 is SGHRS and CDR2 YFSETQ.

This clonotype has a single count. This chain joins TRBV7-3 and TRBJ2-6, with 11 bases fitting TRBD1. The CDR3 totals 17 residues. Germline V CDR1 and CDR2: SGHTA, FQGTGA. The V gene end was trimmed by 2 bases and the J gene end by 4 bases; junction bases not matched to a gene: 4. The CDR3 DNA reads TGTGCCAGCAGCTTAGGGACAGGGGGGATAGGGGCCAACGTCCTGACTTTC. This sequence encodes CASSLGTGGIGANVLTF. Combining the CDR3 with reference TRBV7-3 and TRBJ2-6 gives the whole variable domain GAGVSQTPSNKVTEKGKYVELRCDPISGHTALYWYRQSLGQGPEFLIYFQGTGAADDSGLPNDRFFAVRPEGSVSTLKIQRTERGDSAVYLCASSLGTGGIGANVLTFGAGSRLTVL.

This clonotype was seen repeatedly, ten times or more. The rearrangement links TRBV20-1 to TRBJ1-2, with D unclear. Germline lookup yields CDR1 DFQATT and CDR2 SNEGSKA (reference sequence). The germline V and J ends were trimmed by 0 bases and 3 bases, with 14 bases remaining between them. The CDR3 has 15 residues. CDR3 amino acids: CSARDPTGRDYGYTF. CDR3 bases: TGCAGTGCTAGAGATCCCACCGGCAGAGACTATGGCTACACCTTC.

This clonotype was detected only a few times. The chain uses TRBV7-9 and TRBJ2-7, with D tentatively TRBD1 (5 bases). The CDR3 has 15 amino acids. Germline V gene sequence: CDR1 SEHNR, CDR2 FQNEAQ (reference sequence). The V end lost 5 bases, the J end lost 3 bases, and 17 bases lay between the germline ends. DNA of the CDR3: TGTGCCAGCAGCCTTCGAGCAGGGTCGAACTACGAGCAGTACTTC. Translating it yields CASSLRAGSNYEQYF.

This clonotype was observed many times. The rearrangement uses TRBV6-2 or TRBV6-3 and TRBJ1-1; TRBD1 aligns across 8 bases. This CDR3 has 15 residues. V lost 7 bases and J lost 2; bases outside the gene matches: 9. The germline V gene has CDR1 MNHEY and CDR2 SVGEGT. This CDR3 reads CASTTDRVYNTEAFF. CDR3 nucleotide sequence: TGTGCCAGCACCACGGACAGGGTCTATAACACTGAAGCTTTCTTT.